This T cell receptor (beta chain) originates from a study of shared clonotypes between healthy human individuals. The V and J ends lost 5 bases and 4 bases respectively, with 15 bases between them. The CDR3 loop spans 14 amino acids. In germline, CDR1 is LNHDA, CDR2 SQIVND (reference sequence). This table comes from immunoSEQ multiplex PCR, and its TCRdb copy is limited to in-frame clones, with some not included. The table has about 2.1 million clones, 80% to 95% seen once. Naive CD8 cells were CD45RO-negative, positively selected for CCR7, excluding terminally differentiated effector memory CD45RA+ cells. This clone appeared once. Other nucleotide sequences from this sample produce the same CDR3.

The sample taken for sequencing was naive CD8+ T cells from PBMCs. The chain combines TRBV19 with TRBJ2-7, with a tentative D call TRBD1 (6 bases). The receptor was isolated from a man aged 18 to 29 in good health. Some clones in this sample may be carry-over from other donors' samples. CDR3 in DNA: TGTGCCAGTAGTGGCCCGGGACAAGGGTACGAGCAGTACTTC. Its translation is CASSGPGQGYEQYF. Supplemented by reference TRBV19 and TRBJ2-7, the full variable domain reads DGGITQSPKYLFRKEGQNVTLSCEQNLNHDAMYWYRQDPGQGLRLIYYSQIVNDFQKGDIAEGYSVSREKKESFPLTVTSAQKNPTAFYLCASSGPGQGYEQYFGPGTRLTVT.